This entry describes one T cell receptor beta chain. This sample is part of a study of blood T cell repertoires in COVID-19. For the study at large: Sites across the United States, Italy and Spain contributed samples from acute and convalescent COVID-19.

In the original processing: Amplification of reference gene primers was used by the study to estimate nucleated cell counts. Assay used: immunoSEQ multiplex PCR; TCRdb lists only in-frame clones, some missing. For V, J and clone size, that table is used; D and trimming come from the DNA. The table has roughly 210,000 clones, about 85% seen once. The CDR3 has 14 amino acids. Between the trimmed V and J ends, which lost 1 base and 4 bases, there was a span of 10 bases. Germline loops: CDR1 SGHAT, CDR2 FQNNGV. Sequencing was done on a sample of peripheral blood. The sequence was collected from a woman older than 75 with COVID-19, enrolled during active disease. V is TRBV11-2 and J is TRBJ1-1, with D unclear. CDR3 nucleotide sequence: TGTGCCAGCAGCTTAGCGGAGGGAAGCACTGAAGCTTTCTTT. The encoded protein is CASSLAEGSTEAFF. The full variable domain, completed using reference TRBV11-2 and TRBJ1-1, is EAGVAQSPRYKIIEKRQSVAFWCNPISGHATLYWYQQILGQGPKLLIQFQNNGVVDDSQLPKDRFSAERLKGVDSTLKIQPAKLEDSAVYLCASSLAEGSTEAFFGQGTRLTVV.